This T cell receptor (beta chain) comes out of a study of blood T cell repertoires in COVID-19. Across the study: Samples of COVID-19 (acute and convalescent) were obtained from the United States, Italy and Spain. From T cells, B-cell-depleted T cells, or PBMCs came the material, which was cDNA or gDNA.

How the authors handled the data: Counts of nucleated cells, estimated from reference gene primer amplification, were obtained. Here immunoSEQ multiplex PCR was the method, and the copy in TCRdb shows in-frame clones only, minus some. V and J calls and clone size follow that table, whereas D and trimming were derived from the DNA. The data hold 75,000 to 100,000 clones, with nearly 85% observed a single time. This CDR3 is 13 amino acids long. The germline V gene encodes CDR1 SGHDT and CDR2 YYEEEE. Trimming removed 1 base at V and 7 bases at J, with 8 bases between. The chain combines TRBV5-6 with TRBJ1-4; TRBD1 is a possible D gene (6 bases). The material sequenced was peripheral blood. This clonotype was sampled from a woman of 80 years or more with acute or convalescent COVID-19. CDR3 residues: CASSLNRVEKLFF. As DNA, the CDR3 is TGTGCCAGCAGCTTGAACAGGGTTGAAAAACTGTTTTTT.